The 8 T cell receptor beta chains given below trace back to one sample, sequenced in a study of blood T cell repertoires in COVID-19. Using immunoSEQ multiplex PCR, the repertoire was profiled, and TCRdb retains in-frame clones only, with some absent. The data contain some 190,000 clones, 80% to 90% of them seen just once; the ten biggest clones take up 4% to 6%. The sequencing input was peripheral blood. The receptor set was obtained from a woman between 65 and 79 years old with active or convalescent COVID-19.

V gene TRBV3-1 (or the pseudogene TRBV3-2) combines with J gene TRBJ2-7; 7 nucleotides match TRBD1. The trim removed 1 base at V and 5 bases at J, leaving 11 bases unmatched. Germline V gene sequence: CDR1 LGHDT, CDR2 YNNKEL (reference sequence). There are 16 residues in the CDR3. The CDR3 nucleotides are TGTGCCAGCAGCCAAGGCTATCGTTTAGGGGGCAACGAGCAGTACTTC. Translation: CASSQGYRLGGNEQYF.

The rearrangement joins TRBV6-5 to TRBJ1-4; TRBD1 agrees at 7 bases. This CDR3 is 15 amino acids long. Trimming took 0 bases from V and 8 from J; bases not matched to a gene: 6. In germline, CDR1 is MNHEY, CDR2 SVGAGI. CDR3 region: CASSYSNRGNEKLFF. The DNA for the CDR3 is TGTGCCAGCAGTTACTCGAACAGGGGAAACGAAAAACTGTTTTTT.

The chain has TRBV7-9 and TRBJ2-5, with 10 bases lining up with TRBD1. The junction had 4 bases not matched to a gene; V was cut back by 5 bases and J by 1 base. In germline, CDR1 is SEHNR, CDR2 FQNEAQ (reference sequence). This CDR3 has 15 amino acids. The CDR3 bases are TGTGCCAGCAGCGTGGGACAGGGGCTCCAAGAGACCCAGTACTTC. Encoded protein: CASSVGQGLQETQYF.

The V call is TRBV19, the J call TRBJ2-2; 9 bases line up with TRBD2. CDR1 is LNHDA, CDR2 SQIVND, per germline (reference sequence). This CDR3 spans 15 amino acids. The J segment lost 4 bases and the V segment lost 3 bases, leaving 3 bases of the junction unmatched. The CDR3 DNA reads TGTGCCAGTAGTATGGCTAGCGGGGTCACCGGGGAGCTGTTTTTT. Translation gives CASSMASGVTGELFF.

The V call is TRBV23-1, the J call TRBJ2-3; the match to TRBD1 covers 9 bases. TRBV23-1 is flagged as an ORF with uncertain function. The CDR3 runs to 16 residues. Trimming cost V 0 bases and J 3 bases; bases outside gene matches: 4. This CDR3 is CASSQSTGGQTDTQYF. In DNA form, the CDR3 reads TGCGCCAGCAGTCAATCCACAGGGGGCCAAACAGATACGCAGTATTTT.

The rearrangement links TRBV12-3 or TRBV12-4 to TRBJ2-1, with 8 bases matching TRBD1. The V and J ends lost 5 bases and 9 bases, in that order; junction bases with no gene match: 6. The CDR3 extends over 13 amino acids. The CDR3 DNA reads TGTGCCAGCAGTCAGGACAGGGTTGGTGAGCAGTTCTTC. Amino acids: CASSQDRVGEQFF.

This clone occurred a few times. The chain uses TRBV25-1 and TRBJ2-2; a weak D match, TRBD2 (5 bases). The CDR3 is 15 residues long. V was cut by 4 bases and J by 0 bases, with 9 bases left in between. Per the germline V gene, CDR1 is MGHDK and CDR2 is SYGVNS. CDR3 amino acids: CASSGAGANTGELFF. For the CDR3, the DNA is TGTGCCAGCAGTGGGGCCGGGGCGAACACCGGGGAGCTGTTTTTT.

The chain recombines TRBV7-9 with TRBJ2-7, with 8 bases that match TRBD2. CDR3 length: 15 residues. With V trimmed by 2 bases and J by 0 bases, 3 bases remained unmatched. In germline, CDR1 is SEHNR, CDR2 FQNEAQ (reference sequence). CDR3 nucleotides: TGTGCCAGCAGCTTATTGAGCGGGAGCTCCTACGAGCAGTACTTC. This gives the protein CASSLLSGSSYEQYF.